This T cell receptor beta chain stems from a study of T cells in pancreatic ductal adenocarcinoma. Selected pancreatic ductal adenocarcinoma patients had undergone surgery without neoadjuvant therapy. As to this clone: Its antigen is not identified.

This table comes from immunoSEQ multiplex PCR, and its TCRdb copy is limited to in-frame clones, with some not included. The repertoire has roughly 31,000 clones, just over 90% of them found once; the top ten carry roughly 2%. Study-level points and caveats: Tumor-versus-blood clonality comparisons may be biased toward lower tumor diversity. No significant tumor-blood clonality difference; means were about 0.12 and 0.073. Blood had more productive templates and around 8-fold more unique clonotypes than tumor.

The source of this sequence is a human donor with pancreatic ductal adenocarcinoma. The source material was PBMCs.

CDR3 DNA: TGTGCCAGCAGCCCCGCGGGACTAGCGGGACACAATGAGCAGTTCTTC. Amino acids: CASSPAGLAGHNEQFF. The chain recombines TRBV13 with TRBJ2-1; 13 bases line up with TRBD2. Germline V gene lookup returns CDR1 PRHDT and CDR2 FYEKMQ (reference sequence). The J segment lost 5 bases and the V segment lost 5 bases, leaving 6 bases of the junction unmatched. The CDR3 has 16 residues.